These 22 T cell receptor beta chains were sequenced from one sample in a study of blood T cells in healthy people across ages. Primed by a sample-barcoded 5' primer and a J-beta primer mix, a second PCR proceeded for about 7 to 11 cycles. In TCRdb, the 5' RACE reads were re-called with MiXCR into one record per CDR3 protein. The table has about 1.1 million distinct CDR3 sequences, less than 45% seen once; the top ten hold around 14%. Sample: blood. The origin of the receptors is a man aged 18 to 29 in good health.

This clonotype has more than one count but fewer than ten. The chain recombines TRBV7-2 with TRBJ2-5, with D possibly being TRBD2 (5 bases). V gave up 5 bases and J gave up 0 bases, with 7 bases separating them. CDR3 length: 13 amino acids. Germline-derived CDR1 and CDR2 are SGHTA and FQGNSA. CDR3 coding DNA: TGTGCCAGCAGCGCGGACTACCAAGAGACCCAGTACTTC. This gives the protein CASSADYQETQYF.

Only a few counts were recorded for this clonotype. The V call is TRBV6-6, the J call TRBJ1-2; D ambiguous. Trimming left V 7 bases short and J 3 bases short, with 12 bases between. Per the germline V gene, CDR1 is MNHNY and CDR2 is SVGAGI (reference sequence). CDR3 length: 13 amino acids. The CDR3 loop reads CASTTPDHYGYTF. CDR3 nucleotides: TGTGCCAGCACCACCCCCGACCACTATGGCTACACCTTC.

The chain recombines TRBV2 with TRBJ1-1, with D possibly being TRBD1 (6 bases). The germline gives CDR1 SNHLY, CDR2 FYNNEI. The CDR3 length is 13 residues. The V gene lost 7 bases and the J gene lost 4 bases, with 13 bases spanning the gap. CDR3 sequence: CASIYGQSTEAFF. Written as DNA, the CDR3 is TGTGCCAGCATATACGGACAGTCCACTGAAGCTTTCTTT.

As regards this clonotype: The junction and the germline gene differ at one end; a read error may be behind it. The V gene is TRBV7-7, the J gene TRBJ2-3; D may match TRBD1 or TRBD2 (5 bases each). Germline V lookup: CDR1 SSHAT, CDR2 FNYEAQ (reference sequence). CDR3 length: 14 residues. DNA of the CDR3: TGTGCTAGCAGGCCGGGACCGGAGACAGATACGCAGTATTTT. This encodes CASRPGPETDTQYF. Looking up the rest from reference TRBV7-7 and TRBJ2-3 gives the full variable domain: GAGVSQSPRYKVTKRGQDVTLRCDPISSHATLYWYQQALGQGPEFLTYFNYEAQPDKSGLPSDRFSAERPEGSISTLTIQRTEQRDSAMYRCASRPGPETDTQYFGPGTRLTVL.

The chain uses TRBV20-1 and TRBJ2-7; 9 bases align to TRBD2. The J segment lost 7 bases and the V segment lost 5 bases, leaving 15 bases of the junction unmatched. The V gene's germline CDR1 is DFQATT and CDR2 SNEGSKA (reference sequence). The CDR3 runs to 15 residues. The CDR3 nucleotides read TGCAGTGCTCTCGCCGGGACTAGCACCTACAATGAGCAGTACTTC. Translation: CSALAGTSTYNEQYF.

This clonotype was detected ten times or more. The CDR3 DNA reads TGCGCCAGCAGCCAAGATGGGATGAACACTGAAGCTTTCTTT. Its translation: CASSQDGMNTEAFF. This chain joins TRBV4-1 and TRBJ1-1; no clear D gene. The ends were cut back, 0 bases at V and 0 bases at J, with 5 bases in the middle. Germline assignment: CDR1 MGHRA and CDR2 YSYEKL. The CDR3 spans 14 residues.

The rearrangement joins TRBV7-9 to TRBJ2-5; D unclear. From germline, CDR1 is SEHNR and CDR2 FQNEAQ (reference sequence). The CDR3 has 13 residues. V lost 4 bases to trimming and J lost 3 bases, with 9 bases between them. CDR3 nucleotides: TGTGCCAGCAGCTCAATTCCCGAAGAGACCCAGTACTTC. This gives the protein CASSSIPEETQYF. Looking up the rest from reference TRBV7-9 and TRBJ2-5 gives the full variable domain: DTGVSQNPRHKITKRGQNVTFRCDPISEHNRLYWYRQTLGQGPEFLTYFQNEAQLEKSRLLSDRFSAERPKGSFSTLEIQRTEQGDSAMYLCASSSIPEETQYFGPGTRLLVL.

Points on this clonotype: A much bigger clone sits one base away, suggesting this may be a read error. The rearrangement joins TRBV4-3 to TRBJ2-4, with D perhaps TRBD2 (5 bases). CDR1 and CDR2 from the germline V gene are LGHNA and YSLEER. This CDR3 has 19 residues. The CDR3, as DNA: TGCGCCAGCAGCCAAGATCGAAGGGAGTCAGCCCTAGCCAAAAACAGTCAGTACTTC. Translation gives CASSQDRRESALAKNSQYF.

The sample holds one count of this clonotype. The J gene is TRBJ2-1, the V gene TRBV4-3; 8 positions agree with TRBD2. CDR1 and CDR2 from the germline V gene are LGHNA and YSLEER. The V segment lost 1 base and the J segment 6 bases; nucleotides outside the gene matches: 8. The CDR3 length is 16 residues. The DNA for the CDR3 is TGCGCCAGCAGCCAAGGAACTAGCGGTATCTTCAATGAGCAGTTCTTC. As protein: CASSQGTSGIFNEQFF.

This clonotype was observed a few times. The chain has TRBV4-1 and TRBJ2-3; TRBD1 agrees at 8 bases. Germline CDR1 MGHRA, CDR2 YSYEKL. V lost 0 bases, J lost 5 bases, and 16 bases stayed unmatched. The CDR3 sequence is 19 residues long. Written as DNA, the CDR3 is TGCGCCAGCAGCCAAGATCAGGTGACAGGGGAGTATGGTCGAGATACGCAGTATTTT. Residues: CASSQDQVTGEYGRDTQYF.

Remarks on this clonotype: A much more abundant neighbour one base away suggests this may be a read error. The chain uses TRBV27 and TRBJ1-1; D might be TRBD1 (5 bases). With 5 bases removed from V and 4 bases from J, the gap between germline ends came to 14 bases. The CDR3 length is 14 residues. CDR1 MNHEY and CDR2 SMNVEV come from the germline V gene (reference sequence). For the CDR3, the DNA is TGTGCCAGCAGTGGGGGGGTGCATATCACTGAAGCTTTCTTT. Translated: CASSGGVHITEAFF.

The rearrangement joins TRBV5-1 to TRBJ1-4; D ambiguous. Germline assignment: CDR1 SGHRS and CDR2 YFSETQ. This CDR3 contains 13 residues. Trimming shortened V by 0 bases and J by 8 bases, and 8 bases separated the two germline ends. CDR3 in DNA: TGCGCCAGCAGCTTGGGGGAGGGCGAAAAACTGTTTTTT. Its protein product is CASSLGEGEKLFF.

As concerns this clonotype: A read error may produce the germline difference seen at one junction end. CDR3 amino acids: CATSESFQGDSPLHF. CDR3 sequence (DNA): TGTGCCACCAGTGAGTCGTTCCAGGGCGATTCACCCCTCCACTTT. This chain uses TRBV10-3 with TRBJ1-6; TRBD1 might be the D (5 bases). The CDR3 has 15 residues. The germline V gene has CDR1 ENHRY and CDR2 SYGVKD.

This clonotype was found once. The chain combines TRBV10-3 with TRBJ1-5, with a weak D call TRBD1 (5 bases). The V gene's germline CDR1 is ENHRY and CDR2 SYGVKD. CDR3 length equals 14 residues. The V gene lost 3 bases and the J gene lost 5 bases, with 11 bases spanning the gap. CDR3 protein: CAISEMRGDQPQHF. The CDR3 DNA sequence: TGTGCCATCAGTGAAATGAGGGGCGATCAGCCCCAGCATTTT.

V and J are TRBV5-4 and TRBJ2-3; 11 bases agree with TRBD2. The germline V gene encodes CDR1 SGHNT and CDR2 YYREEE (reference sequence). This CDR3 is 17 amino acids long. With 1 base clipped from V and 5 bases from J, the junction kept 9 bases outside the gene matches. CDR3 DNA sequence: TGTGCCAGCAGCTTGTTCGGCGCTAGCGGGGGGATAGATACGCAGTATTTT. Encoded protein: CASSLFGASGGIDTQYF.

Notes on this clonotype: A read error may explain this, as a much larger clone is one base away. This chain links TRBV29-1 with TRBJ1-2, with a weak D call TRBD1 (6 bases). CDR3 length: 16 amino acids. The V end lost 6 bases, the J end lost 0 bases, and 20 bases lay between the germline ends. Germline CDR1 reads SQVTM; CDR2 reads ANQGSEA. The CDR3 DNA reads TGCAGCGTCTCAGACAGGCTAGGGGGACCTAACTATGGCTACACCTTC. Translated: CSVSDRLGGPNYGYTF.

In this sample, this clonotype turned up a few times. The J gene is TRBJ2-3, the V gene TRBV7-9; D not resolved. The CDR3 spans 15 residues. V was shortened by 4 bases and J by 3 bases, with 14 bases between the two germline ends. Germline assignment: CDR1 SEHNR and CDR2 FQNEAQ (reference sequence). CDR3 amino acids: CASSSLGEATDTQYF. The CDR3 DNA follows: TGTGCCAGCAGCTCCCTCGGCGAGGCAACAGATACGCAGTATTTT.

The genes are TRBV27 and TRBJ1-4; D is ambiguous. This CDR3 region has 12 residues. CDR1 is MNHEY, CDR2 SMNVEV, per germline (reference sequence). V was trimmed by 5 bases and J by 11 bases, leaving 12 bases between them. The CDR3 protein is CASSPHNGKLFF. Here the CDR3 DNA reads TGTGCCAGCAGTCCACATAACGGGAAACTGTTTTTT.

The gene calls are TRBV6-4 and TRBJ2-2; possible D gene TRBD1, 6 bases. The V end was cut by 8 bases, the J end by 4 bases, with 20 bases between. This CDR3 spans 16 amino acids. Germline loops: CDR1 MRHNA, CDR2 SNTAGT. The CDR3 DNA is TGTGCCAGCTCACGGCAGGGGCGAGGAGGCACCGGGGAGCTGTTTTTT. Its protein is CASSRQGRGGTGELFF.

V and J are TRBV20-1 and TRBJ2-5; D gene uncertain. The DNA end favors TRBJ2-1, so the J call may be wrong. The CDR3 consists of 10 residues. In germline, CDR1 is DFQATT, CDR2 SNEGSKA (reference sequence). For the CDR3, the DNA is TGCAGTGCTGACCTAGAGACCCAGTTCTTC. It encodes CSADLETQFF.

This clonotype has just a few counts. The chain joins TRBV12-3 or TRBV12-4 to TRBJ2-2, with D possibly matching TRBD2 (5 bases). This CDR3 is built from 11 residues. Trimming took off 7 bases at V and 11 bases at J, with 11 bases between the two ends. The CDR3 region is CASTTPGELFF. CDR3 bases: TGTGCCAGCACCACACCGGGAGAGCTGTTTTTT.

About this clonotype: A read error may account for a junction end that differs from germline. Here the CDR3 reads CASSLTASTGTQYF. The CDR3 nucleotides are TGTGCCAGCAGCCTGACGGCTAGCACAGGTACGCAGTATTTT. This chain connects TRBV5-5 to TRBJ2-3, with D perhaps assigned TRBD1 or TRBD2 (5 bases each). Germline V gene data show CDR1 as SGHKS and CDR2 as YYEKEE (reference sequence). The CDR3 consists of 14 residues.